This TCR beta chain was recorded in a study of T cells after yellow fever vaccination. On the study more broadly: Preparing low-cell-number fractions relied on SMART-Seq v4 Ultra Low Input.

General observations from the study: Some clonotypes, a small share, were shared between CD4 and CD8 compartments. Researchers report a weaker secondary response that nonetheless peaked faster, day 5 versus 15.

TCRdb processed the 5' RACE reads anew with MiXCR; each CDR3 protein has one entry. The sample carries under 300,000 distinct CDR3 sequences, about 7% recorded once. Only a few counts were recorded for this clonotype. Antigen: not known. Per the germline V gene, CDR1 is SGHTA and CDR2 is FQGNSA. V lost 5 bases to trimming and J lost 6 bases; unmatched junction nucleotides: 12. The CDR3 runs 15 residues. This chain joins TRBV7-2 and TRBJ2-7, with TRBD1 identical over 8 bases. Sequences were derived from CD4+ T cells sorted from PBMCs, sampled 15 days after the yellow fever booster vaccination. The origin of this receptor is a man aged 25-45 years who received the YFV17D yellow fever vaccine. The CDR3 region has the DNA TGTGCCAGCAGCGTCTGGACAGGGTCTTTGCTCGAGCAGTACTTC. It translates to CASSVWTGSLLEQYF.